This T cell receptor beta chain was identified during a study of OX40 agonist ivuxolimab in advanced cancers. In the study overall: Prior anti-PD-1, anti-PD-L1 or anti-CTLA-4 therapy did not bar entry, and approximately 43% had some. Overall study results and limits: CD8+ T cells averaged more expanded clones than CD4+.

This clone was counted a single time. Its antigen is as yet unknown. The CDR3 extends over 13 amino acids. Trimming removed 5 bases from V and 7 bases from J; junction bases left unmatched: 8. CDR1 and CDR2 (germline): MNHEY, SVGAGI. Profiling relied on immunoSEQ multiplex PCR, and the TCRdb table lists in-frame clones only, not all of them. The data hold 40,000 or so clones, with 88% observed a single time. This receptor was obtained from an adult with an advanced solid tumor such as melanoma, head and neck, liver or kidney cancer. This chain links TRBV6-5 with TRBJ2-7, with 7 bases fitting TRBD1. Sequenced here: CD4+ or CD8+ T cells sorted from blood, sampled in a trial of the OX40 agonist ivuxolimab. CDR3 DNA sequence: TGTGCCAGCAGTGAACAACAGGGGCCAGAGCAGTACTTC. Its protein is CASSEQQGPEQYF.